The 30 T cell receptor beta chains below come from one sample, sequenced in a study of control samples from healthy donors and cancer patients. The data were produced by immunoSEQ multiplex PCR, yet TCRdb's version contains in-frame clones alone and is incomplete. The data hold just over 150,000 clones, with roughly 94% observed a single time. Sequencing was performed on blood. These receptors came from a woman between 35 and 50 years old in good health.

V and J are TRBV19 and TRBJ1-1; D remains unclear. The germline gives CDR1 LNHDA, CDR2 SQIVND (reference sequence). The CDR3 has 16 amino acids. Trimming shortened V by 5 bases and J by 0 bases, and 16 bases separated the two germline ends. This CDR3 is CASSPRGAELNTEAFF. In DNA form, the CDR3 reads TGTGCCAGTAGTCCCCGCGGAGCAGAGTTGAACACTGAAGCTTTCTTT. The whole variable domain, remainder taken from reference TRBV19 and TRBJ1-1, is DGGITQSPKYLFRKEGQNVTLSCEQNLNHDAMYWYRQDPGQGLRLIYYSQIVNDFQKGDIAEGYSVSREKKESFPLTVTSAQKNPTAFYLCASSPRGAELNTEAFFGQGTRLTVV.

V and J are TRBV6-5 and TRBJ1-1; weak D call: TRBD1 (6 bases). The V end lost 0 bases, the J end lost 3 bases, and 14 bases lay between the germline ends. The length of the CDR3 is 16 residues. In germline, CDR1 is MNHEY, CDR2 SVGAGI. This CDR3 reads CASSYSWGRGDTEAFF. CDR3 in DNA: TGTGCCAGCAGTTACTCCTGGGGGCGTGGTGACACTGAAGCTTTCTTT.

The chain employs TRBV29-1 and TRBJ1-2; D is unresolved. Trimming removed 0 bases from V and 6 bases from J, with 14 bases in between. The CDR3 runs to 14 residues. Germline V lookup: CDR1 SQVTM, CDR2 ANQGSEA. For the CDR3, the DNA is TGCAGCGTTGAAGAAGTTGGGAGTTCGAATGGCTACACCTTC. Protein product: CSVEEVGSSNGYTF.

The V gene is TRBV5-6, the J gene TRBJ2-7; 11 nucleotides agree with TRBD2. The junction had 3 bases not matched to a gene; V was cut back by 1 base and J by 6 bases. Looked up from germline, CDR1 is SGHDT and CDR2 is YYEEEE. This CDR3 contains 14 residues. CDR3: CASSLPSGRSEQYF. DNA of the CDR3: TGTGCCAGCAGCTTGCCTAGCGGGAGGAGCGAGCAGTACTTC.

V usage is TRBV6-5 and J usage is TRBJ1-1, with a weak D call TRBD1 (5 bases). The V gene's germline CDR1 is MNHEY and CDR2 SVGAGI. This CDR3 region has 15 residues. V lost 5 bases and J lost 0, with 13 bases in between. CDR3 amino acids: CASSPSGGVNTEAFF. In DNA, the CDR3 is TGTGCCAGCAGTCCCAGCGGGGGGGTGAACACTGAAGCTTTCTTT.

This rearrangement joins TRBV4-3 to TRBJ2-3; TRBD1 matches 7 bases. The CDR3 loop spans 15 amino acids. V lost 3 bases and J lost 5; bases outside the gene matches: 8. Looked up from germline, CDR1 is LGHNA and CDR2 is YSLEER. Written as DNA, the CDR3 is TGCGCCAGCAGCCAGGGACAGCAGGCGGTAGATACGCAGTATTTT. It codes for CASSQGQQAVDTQYF.

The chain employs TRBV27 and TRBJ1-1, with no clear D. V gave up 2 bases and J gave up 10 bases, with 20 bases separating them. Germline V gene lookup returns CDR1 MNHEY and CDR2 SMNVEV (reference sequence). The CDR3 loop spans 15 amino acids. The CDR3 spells CASSLTEGLRIGAFF. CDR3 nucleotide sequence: TGTGCCAGCAGTTTAACGGAGGGCCTAAGGATCGGAGCTTTCTTT.

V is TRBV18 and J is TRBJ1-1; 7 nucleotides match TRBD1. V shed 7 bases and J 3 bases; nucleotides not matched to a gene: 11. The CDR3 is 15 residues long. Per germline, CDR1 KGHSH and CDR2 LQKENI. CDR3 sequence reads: CASLGVDRADTEAFF. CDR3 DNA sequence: TGTGCCAGCTTAGGGGTCGACAGGGCGGACACTGAAGCTTTCTTT.

The CDR3 nucleotides read TGTGCCAGCAGTTACCCGACAGGGGTGGGAGAGACCCAGTACTTC. Protein sequence: CASSYPTGVGETQYF. The chain carries TRBV6-2 or TRBV6-3 and TRBJ2-5, with TRBD1 identical over 8 bases. CDR1 and CDR2 from the germline V gene are MNHEY and SVGEGT. CDR3 length: 15 amino acids. After removal of 2 bases from V and 4 bases from J, the junction contained 6 bases not matched to a gene.

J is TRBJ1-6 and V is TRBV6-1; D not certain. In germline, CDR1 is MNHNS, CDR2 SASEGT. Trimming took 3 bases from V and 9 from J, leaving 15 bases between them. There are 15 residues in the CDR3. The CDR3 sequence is CASSEALAGSSPLHF. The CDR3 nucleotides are TGTGCCAGCAGTGAGGCCCTAGCGGGGAGTTCACCCCTCCACTTT.

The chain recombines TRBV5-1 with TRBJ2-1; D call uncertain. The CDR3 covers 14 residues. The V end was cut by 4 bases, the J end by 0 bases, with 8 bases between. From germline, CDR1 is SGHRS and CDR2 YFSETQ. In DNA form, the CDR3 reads TGCGCCAGCAGCCACCCTGACTCCTACAATGAGCAGTTCTTC. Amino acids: CASSHPDSYNEQFF.

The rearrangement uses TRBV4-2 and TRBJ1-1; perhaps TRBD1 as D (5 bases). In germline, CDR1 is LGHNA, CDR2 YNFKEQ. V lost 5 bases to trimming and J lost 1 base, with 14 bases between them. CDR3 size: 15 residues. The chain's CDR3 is CASSKRTGRNTEAFF. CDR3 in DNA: TGTGCCAGCAGCAAACGAACAGGCAGGAACACTGAAGCTTTCTTT.

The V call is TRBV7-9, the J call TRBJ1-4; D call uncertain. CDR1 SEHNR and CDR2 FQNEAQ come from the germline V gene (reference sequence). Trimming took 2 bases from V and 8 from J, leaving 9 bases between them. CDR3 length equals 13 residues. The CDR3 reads CASSLPGQEKLFF. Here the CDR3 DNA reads TGTGCCAGCAGCTTACCCGGCCAGGAAAAACTGTTTTTT. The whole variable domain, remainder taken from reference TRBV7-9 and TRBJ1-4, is DTGVSQNPRHKITKRGQNVTFRCDPISEHNRLYWYRQTLGQGPEFLTYFQNEAQLEKSRLLSDRFSAERPKGSFSTLEIQRTEQGDSAMYLCASSLPGQEKLFFGSGTQLSVL.

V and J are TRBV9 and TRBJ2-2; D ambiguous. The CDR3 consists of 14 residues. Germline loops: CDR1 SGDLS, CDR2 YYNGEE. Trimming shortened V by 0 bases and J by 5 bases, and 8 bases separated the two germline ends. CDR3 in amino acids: CASSVAPKTGELFF. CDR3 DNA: TGTGCCAGCAGCGTAGCCCCCAAGACCGGGGAGCTGTTTTTT.

In DNA form, the CDR3 reads TGTGCCAGCAGCAAGATCACAGGGGGCAGTTTCGCCGGGGAGCTGTTTTTT. Its protein is CASSKITGGSFAGELFF. This chain connects TRBV7-2 to TRBJ2-2; 9 nucleotides line up with TRBD1. Germline V gene lookup returns CDR1 SGHTA and CDR2 FQGNSA. Losses at the gene ends were 5 bases for V and 6 bases for J; bases not matched to a gene: 13. CDR3 length: 17 residues. Combining the CDR3 with reference TRBV7-2 and TRBJ2-2 gives the whole variable domain GAGVSQSPSNKVTEKGKDVELRCDPISGHTALYWYRQSLGQGLEFLIYFQGNSAPDKSGLPSDRFSAERTGGSVSTLTIQRTQQEDSAVYLCASSKITGGSFAGELFFGEGSRLTVL.

CDR3: CASSLDQSPLHF. Here the CDR3 DNA reads TGTGCCAGCAGCTTAGATCAATCACCCCTCCACTTT. This sequence joins TRBV13 and TRBJ1-6; D remains unclear. V shed 1 base and J shed 10 bases, with 5 bases lying between them. There are 12 residues in the CDR3. Germline assignment: CDR1 PRHDT and CDR2 FYEKMQ (reference sequence).

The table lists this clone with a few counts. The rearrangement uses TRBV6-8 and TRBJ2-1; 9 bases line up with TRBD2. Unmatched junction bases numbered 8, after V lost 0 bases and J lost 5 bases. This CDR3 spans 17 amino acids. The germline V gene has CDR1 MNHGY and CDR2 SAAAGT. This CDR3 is CASSYSKAGGPNNEQFF. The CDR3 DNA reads TGTGCCAGCAGTTACTCGAAGGCGGGAGGGCCCAACAATGAGCAGTTCTTC.

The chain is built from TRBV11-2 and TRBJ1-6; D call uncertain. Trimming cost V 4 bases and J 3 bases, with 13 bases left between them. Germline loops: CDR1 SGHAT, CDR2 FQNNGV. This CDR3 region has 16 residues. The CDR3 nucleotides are TGTGCCAGCAGCTCCACCAGGTCGGACTATAATTCACCCCTCCACTTT. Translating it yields CASSSTRSDYNSPLHF.

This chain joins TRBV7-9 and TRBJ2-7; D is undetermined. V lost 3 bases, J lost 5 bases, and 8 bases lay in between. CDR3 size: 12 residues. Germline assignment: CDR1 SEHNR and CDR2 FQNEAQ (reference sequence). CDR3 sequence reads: CASSFHFDEQYF. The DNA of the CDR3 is TGTGCCAGCAGCTTTCATTTCGACGAGCAGTACTTC.

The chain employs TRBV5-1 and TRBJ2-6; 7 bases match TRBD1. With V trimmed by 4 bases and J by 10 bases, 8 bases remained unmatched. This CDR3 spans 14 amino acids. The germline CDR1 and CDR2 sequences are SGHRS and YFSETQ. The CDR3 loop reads CASSSTGTVNVLTF. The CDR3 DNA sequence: TGCGCCAGCAGCAGCACCGGGACAGTTAACGTCCTGACTTTC.

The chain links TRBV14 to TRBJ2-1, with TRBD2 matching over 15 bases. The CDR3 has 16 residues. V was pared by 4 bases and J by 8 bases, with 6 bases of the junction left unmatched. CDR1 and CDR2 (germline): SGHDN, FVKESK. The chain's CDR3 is CASSLARTSGRDEQFF. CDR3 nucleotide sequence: TGTGCCAGCAGCCTCGCACGGACTAGCGGGAGGGATGAGCAGTTCTTC.

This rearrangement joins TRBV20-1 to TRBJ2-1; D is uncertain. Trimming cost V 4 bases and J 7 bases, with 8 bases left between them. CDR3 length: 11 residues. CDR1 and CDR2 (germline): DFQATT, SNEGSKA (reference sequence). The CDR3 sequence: CSANGLNEQFF. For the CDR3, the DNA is TGCAGTGCTAATGGTCTTAATGAGCAGTTCTTC.

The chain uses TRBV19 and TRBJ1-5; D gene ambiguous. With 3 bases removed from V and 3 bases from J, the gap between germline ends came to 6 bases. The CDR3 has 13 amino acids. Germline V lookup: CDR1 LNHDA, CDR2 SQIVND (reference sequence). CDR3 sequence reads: CASSISTNQPQHF. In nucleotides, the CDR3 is TGTGCCAGTAGTATCTCTACCAATCAGCCCCAGCATTTT.

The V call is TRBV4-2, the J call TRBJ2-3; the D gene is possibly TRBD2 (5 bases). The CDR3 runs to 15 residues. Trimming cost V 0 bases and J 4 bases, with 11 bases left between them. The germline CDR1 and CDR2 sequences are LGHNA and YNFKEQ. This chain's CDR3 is CASSQEYTRSDTQYF. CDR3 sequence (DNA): TGTGCCAGCAGCCAAGAATATACTAGATCAGATACGCAGTATTTT.

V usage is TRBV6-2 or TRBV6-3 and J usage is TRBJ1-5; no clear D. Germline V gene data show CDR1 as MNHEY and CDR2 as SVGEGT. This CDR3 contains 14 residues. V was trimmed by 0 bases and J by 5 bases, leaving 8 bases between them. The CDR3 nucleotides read TGTGCCAGCAGTTACTCGGGTATATATCAGCCCCAGCATTTT. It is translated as CASSYSGIYQPQHF.

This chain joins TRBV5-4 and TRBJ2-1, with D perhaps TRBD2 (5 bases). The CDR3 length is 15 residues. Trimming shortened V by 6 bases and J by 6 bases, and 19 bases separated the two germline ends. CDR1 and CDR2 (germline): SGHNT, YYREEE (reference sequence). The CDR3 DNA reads TGTGCCAGCACCTGGAGCGGTTATACCAGCAATGAGCAGTTCTTC. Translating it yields CASTWSGYTSNEQFF.

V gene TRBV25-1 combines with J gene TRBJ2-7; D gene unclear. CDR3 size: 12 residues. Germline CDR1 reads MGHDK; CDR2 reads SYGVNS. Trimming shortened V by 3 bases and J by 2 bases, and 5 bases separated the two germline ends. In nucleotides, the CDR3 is TGTGCCAGCAGTGACCCCACCTACGAGCAGTACTTC. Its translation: CASSDPTYEQYF.

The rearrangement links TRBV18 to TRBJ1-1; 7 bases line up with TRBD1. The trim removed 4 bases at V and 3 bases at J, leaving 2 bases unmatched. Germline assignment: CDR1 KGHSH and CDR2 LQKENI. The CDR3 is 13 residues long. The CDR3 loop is CASSLGTDTEAFF. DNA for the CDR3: TGTGCCAGCTCACTGGGGACAGACACTGAAGCTTTCTTT.

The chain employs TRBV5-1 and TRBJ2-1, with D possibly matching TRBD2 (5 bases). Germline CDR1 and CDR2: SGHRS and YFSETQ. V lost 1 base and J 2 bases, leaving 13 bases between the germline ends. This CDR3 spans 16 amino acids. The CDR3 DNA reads TGCGCCAGCAGCTTGAATGAGGGTTGGACCTACAATGAGCAGTTCTTC. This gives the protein CASSLNEGWTYNEQFF.

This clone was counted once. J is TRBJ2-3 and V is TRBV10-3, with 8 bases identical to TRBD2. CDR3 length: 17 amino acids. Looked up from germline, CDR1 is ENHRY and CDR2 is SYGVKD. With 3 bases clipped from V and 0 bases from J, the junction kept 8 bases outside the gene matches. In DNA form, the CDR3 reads TGTGCCATCAGTGAATCTCGGGGGGGCACTAGCACAGATACGCAGTATTTT. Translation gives CAISESRGGTSTDTQYF.